This T cell receptor (beta chain) was sequenced for a study of T cells in Graves' hyperthyroidism and ophthalmopathy. Study conclusions and caveats: Among thyroid clonotypes expanded above 0.001, most also appeared in blood.

Remarks on this clonotype: Its antigen is unknown. This sequence may be a read error, since a much larger clone differs from it by one base.

Germline CDR1 is MNHEY and CDR2 is SVGAGI. The CDR3 runs 17 residues. RNA transcripts served as the template for amplifying TCR beta CDR3 regions. A set of HTBI primers served as the primers for a first-round RT-PCR of the TCR CDR3. TCRdb reprocessed the multiplex PCR reads with MiXCR, giving one entry per CDR3 protein. This sample has approximately 560,000 distinct CDR3 sequences, with about a sixth found just once. This clonotype was sampled from a young woman with Graves' hyperthyroidism. Sequencing used blood. The chain joins TRBV6-5 to TRBJ2-2, with D tentatively TRBD1 (7 bases). The chain's CDR3 is CASSYSIWQGGTGGLFF. The CDR3 nucleotides are TGTGCCAGCAGTTACTCGATATGGCAGGGGGGCACCGGGGGGCTGTTTTTT.